This T cell receptor (beta chain) appears in the sequencing data of a study of cytomegalovirus exposure and HLA in healthy donors. The sample holds a few counts of this clone. Antigen: not known. PCR was performed using 60 Vbeta and 13 Jbeta primers. Only in-frame clones appear in the TCRdb table, and some are missing; sequencing was by immunoSEQ multiplex PCR. The table has 95,000 to 150,000 clones, roughly 15% seen once. Findings of the study overall: Of the V segments, some could not be distinguished, including TRBV6-2 and TRBV6-3, and were excluded. Most of the TCR beta V segments (in an earlier analysis) were productive either about 87% or about 30% of the time. As was reported, the HLA-A and HLA-B alleles of most subjects were accurately predicted from TCR beta sequences. Later analysis identified a missense DCLRE1C variant that was linked to TCR beta V- and J-gene trimming.

V gave up 2 bases and J gave up 7 bases; unmatched junction bases: 2. The germline gives CDR1 LGHNA, CDR2 YNFKEQ. CDR3 size: 13 residues. The chain joins TRBV4-2 to TRBJ2-1; 7 bases line up with TRBD1. This TCR was recovered from a female donor in good health and CMV-seropositive. Sequenced input: PBMCs. CDR3 sequence reads: CASSQRQGNEQFF. CDR3 sequence (DNA): TGTGCCAGCAGCCAAAGACAGGGTAATGAGCAGTTCTTC.